What follows are 15 T cell receptor beta chains derived from one specimen sequenced in a study of CD8 T cells in Susac syndrome. Random hexamers were used to reverse transcribe about 0.5 to 1 ug of RNA. MiXCR, run by TCRdb on the immunoSEQ multiplex PCR reads, gives a single entry per CDR3 protein. The sample includes about 290,000 distinct CDR3 sequences, approximately 85% of them seen just once. Sample: CD8+ T cells from PBMCs. The receptors shown here come from a human donor with multiple sclerosis.

The V call is TRBV4-3, the J call TRBJ2-1; 7 bases line up with TRBD2. The CDR3 runs to 18 residues. CDR1 and CDR2 from the germline V gene are LGHNA and YSLEER. Germline trimming cut 0 bases from V and 2 bases from J; bases unmatched to any gene: 10. The chain's CDR3 is CASSQDFGGSPTYNEQFF. CDR3 coding DNA: TGCGCCAGCAGCCAAGATTTTGGCGGGAGCCCCACCTACAATGAGCAGTTCTTC.

This clonotype was seen only a few times. The chain links TRBV12-3 or TRBV12-4 to TRBJ2-1; 9 bases map to TRBD2. J was trimmed by 7 bases and V by 2 bases; bases with no gene match: 6. This CDR3 comprises 15 residues. CDR3 sequence: CASSLMLAGGNEQFF. The CDR3 nucleotides are TGTGCCAGCAGTTTAATGTTGGCGGGAGGGAATGAGCAGTTCTTC.

This chain joins TRBV20-1 and TRBJ2-7; D uncertain. CDR1 is DFQATT, CDR2 SNEGSKA, per germline (reference sequence). The CDR3 is 13 residues long. The V end was cut by 5 bases, the J end by 0 bases, with 11 bases between. CDR3: CSAHQDASYEQYF. The CDR3 nucleotides are TGCAGTGCTCACCAAGACGCCTCCTACGAGCAGTACTTC.

This chain joins TRBV30 and TRBJ1-2, with D hard to call. The CDR3 is 12 residues long. V was trimmed by 0 bases and J by 1 base, leaving 3 bases between them. Germline assignment: CDR1 GTSNPN and CDR2 SVGIG (reference sequence). The CDR3 spells CAWSVHNYGYTF. The CDR3, as DNA: TGTGCCTGGAGTGTACATAACTATGGCTACACCTTC.

The chain has TRBV7-9 and TRBJ2-1, with 10 bases matching TRBD1. The CDR3 is made up of 15 amino acids. In germline, CDR1 is SEHNR, CDR2 FQNEAQ (reference sequence). Trimming removed 5 bases from V and 8 bases from J; junction bases left unmatched: 9. CDR3 bases: TGTGCCAGCAGCCCCCGGGACAGGGGTAGGGATGAGCAGTTCTTC. Encoded protein: CASSPRDRGRDEQFF.

The V call is TRBV29-1, the J call TRBJ1-1; D is ambiguous. Trimming pared 4 bases from V and 3 bases from J, leaving 6 bases between. The CDR3 sequence is 11 residues long. Germline V gives CDR1 SQVTM, CDR2 ANQGSEA. The DNA of the CDR3 is TGCAGCGTTGGGGGATACACTGAAGCTTTCTTT. Its translation is CSVGGYTEAFF.

The chain has TRBV12-2 and TRBJ2-3; the table's D call, TRBD1, has no DNA check behind it. TRBV12-2 is listed as a pseudogene. There are 13 residues in the CDR3. This chain's CDR3 is CASLIRGVHTQYF. CDR3 nucleotides: TGTGCAAGTCTTATACGGGGCGTACATACGCAGTATTTT.

The chain is built from TRBV4-1 and TRBJ2-7, with D possibly TRBD1 on 6 matching bases. The V gene's germline CDR1 is MGHRA and CDR2 YSYEKL. Trimming removed 3 bases from V and 0 bases from J, with 12 bases in between. The CDR3 is 15 residues long. The CDR3 coding sequence is TGCGCCAGCAGCCAGGTGGGGGCTAGCTCCTACGAGCAGTACTTC. Amino acids: CASSQVGASSYEQYF.

In its sample, this clonotype was seen a few times. V usage is TRBV6-5 and J usage is TRBJ1-2; 7 bases agree with TRBD1. The V gene's germline CDR1 is MNHEY and CDR2 SVGAGI. Trimming took 2 bases from V and 6 from J; bases not matched to a gene: 3. CDR3 length: 13 amino acids. CDR3 nucleotides: TGTGCCAGCAGTTACGAGGGGGCTGATGGCTACACCTTC. Protein product: CASSYEGADGYTF.

The V and J genes are TRBV12-3 or TRBV12-4 and TRBJ2-3; 7 nucleotides match TRBD1. The junction had 7 bases not matched to a gene; V was cut back by 2 bases and J by 2 bases. This CDR3 region has 16 residues. CDR3: CASSLRQGKNTDTQYF. For the CDR3, the DNA is TGTGCCAGCAGTTTAAGACAGGGAAAAAACACAGATACGCAGTATTTT.

The rearrangement links TRBV15 to TRBJ1-5, with 9 positions matching TRBD1. The germline V gene has CDR1 LNHNV and CDR2 YYDKDF (reference sequence). The CDR3 consists of 15 residues. V dropped 5 bases and J dropped 6; count of bases not matched to a gene: 8. CDR3 region: CATSENRGLSQPQHF. The CDR3 nucleotides are TGTGCCACCAGCGAGAACAGGGGGCTAAGTCAGCCCCAGCATTTT.

The rearrangement links TRBV20-1 to TRBJ2-1; 11 nucleotides align to TRBD2. CDR1 and CDR2 (germline): DFQATT, SNEGSKA (reference sequence). V was pared by 3 bases and J by 4 bases, with 23 bases of the junction left unmatched. This CDR3 comprises 21 residues. The CDR3, as DNA: TGCAGTGCTAGGGGGTTGGGACTAGCGGAGACGGGCGGGGGTAGTTACAATGAGCAGTTCTTC. This translates into CSARGLGLAETGGGSYNEQFF.

This chain joins TRBV10-3 and TRBJ2-7; a weak D match, TRBD2 (5 bases). Trimming stripped 2 bases from V and 3 bases from J, with 14 bases between. The CDR3 is made up of 15 amino acids. Per germline, CDR1 ENHRY and CDR2 SYGVKD. The DNA for the CDR3 is TGTGCCATCAGTGAGATTGGAGGTGGAGGCTACGAGCAGTACTTC. The encoded protein is CAISEIGGGGYEQYF.

The chain has TRBV9 and TRBJ2-1, with D perhaps TRBD1 (6 bases). Per the germline V gene, CDR1 is SGDLS and CDR2 is YYNGEE. The CDR3 runs to 15 residues. Deletions cut 0 bases from V and 0 bases from J, with 7 bases between. The CDR3 here is CASSVGRGSYNEQFF. DNA for the CDR3: TGTGCCAGCAGCGTAGGCAGGGGCTCCTACAATGAGCAGTTCTTC.

The genes are TRBV7-8 and TRBJ2-7; TRBD1 is a possible D gene (6 bases). The CDR3 is 15 amino acids. Germline V lookup: CDR1 SGHVS, CDR2 FQNEAQ. V was trimmed by 3 bases and J by 6 bases, leaving 18 bases between them. CDR3 sequence reads: CASSFLGAGVGEQYF. The CDR3, as DNA: TGTGCCAGCAGCTTCTTAGGTGCAGGGGTTGGCGAGCAGTACTTC. The complete variable domain, with remaining parts taken from reference TRBV7-8 and TRBJ2-7, reads GAGVSQSPRYKVAKRGQDVALRCDPISGHVSLFWYQQALGQGPEFLTYFQNEAQLDKSGLPSDRFFAERPEGSVSTLKIQRTQQEDSAVYLCASSFLGAGVGEQYFGPGTRLTVT.